This is a list of T cell receptor beta chains from one sample in a study of somatic mutations in cytotoxic T cells in rheumatoid arthritis. Profiled with immunoSEQ multiplex PCR; TCRdb holds only in-frame clones, not every one. The sample comprises 15,000 to 20,000 clones, 75% to 85% of which are singletons, and more than 13% rests with the top ten. The sequenced material came from CD8+ T cells sorted from blood. These receptors came from an adult with rheumatoid arthritis. Both conserved end residues are part of each CDR3. D genes are given only for firm matches. Size is stated for part of the rows, as once, few or many counts, or as a class when the clone is expanded.

J: TRBJ2-1
D: -
size: -
V: TRBV9
DNA: TGTGCCAGCAGCGTTAGGGGCTCCAATGAGCAGTTCTTC
CDR3: CASSVRGSNEQFF

J: TRBJ2-1
D: -
size: once
V: TRBV6-5
DNA: TGTGCCAGCAGAGAAAGGGGGGGCTCTTACAATGAGCAGTTCTTC
CDR3: CASRERGGSYNEQFF

J: TRBJ1-1
D: -
size: -
V: TRBV5-6
DNA: TGTGCCAGCAGCTACAGGGAGATGAACACTGAAGCTTTCTTT
CDR3: CASSYREMNTEAFF

J: TRBJ2-7
D: TRBD1
size: -
V: TRBV19
DNA: TGTGCCAGTAGTATGGGGACAGGGGGCACCTACGAGCAGTACTTC
CDR3: CASSMGTGGTYEQYF

J: TRBJ2-7
D: -
size: -
V: TRBV4-3
DNA: TGCGCCAGCAGCCAAGATTTGGGCCAGGGAGCTCCCTACGAGCAGTACTTC
CDR3: CASSQDLGQGAPYEQYF

J: TRBJ2-1
D: -
size: -
V: TRBV2
DNA: TGTGCCAGCAGTGACGGAAGTTGGGGTGAGCAGTTCTTC
CDR3: CASSDGSWGEQFF

J: TRBJ1-1
D: TRBD1
size: -
V: TRBV6-6
DNA: TGTGCCAGCAGTTACTACGACAGGGGGGACACTGAAGCTTTCTTT
CDR3: CASSYYDRGDTEAFF

J: TRBJ2-7
D: TRBD1
size: -
V: TRBV7-2
DNA: TGTGCCAGCAGCTTAAGCCGGGACAGGACCTACGAGCAGTACTTC
CDR3: CASSLSRDRTYEQYF

J: TRBJ2-2
D: TRBD1
size: -
V: TRBV4-3
DNA: TGCGCCAGGGGGGGAGTAACAGGGGGCGTTTTATGGTACACCGGGGAGCTGTTTTTT
CDR3: CARGGVTGGVLWYTGELFF

J: TRBJ1-2
D: -
size: -
V: TRBV10-3
DNA: TGTGCCGTAAAATCGAGGGGACCGCTCACAACTAGACACTATGGCTACACCTTC
CDR3: CAVKSRGPLTTRHYGYTF

J: TRBJ1-4
D: TRBD1
size: -
V: TRBV2
DNA: TGTGCCAGCATACAGGGGTATGAAAAACTGTTTTTT
CDR3: CASIQGYEKLFF

J: TRBJ1-1
D: -
size: -
V: TRBV6-5
DNA: TGTGCCAGCAGTATGACAAGGGCGGCCACTGAAGCTTTCTTT
CDR3: CASSMTRAATEAFF

J: TRBJ1-4
D: -
size: -
V: TRBV4-3
DNA: TGCGCCAGCAGCCAAGATCTATGGGACAAGAGTGGACTGTTTTTT
CDR3: CASSQDLWDKSGLFF

J: TRBJ2-3
D: -
size: -
V: TRBV4-3
DNA: TGCGCCAGCAGCCCTTCGGGGGACCTCTATACGCAGTATTTT
CDR3: CASSPSGDLYTQYF

J: TRBJ2-3
D: -
size: -
V: TRBV9
DNA: TGTGCCAGCAGCCAAGCGAAGGGGCGGAGTACCACAGATACGCAGTATTTT
CDR3: CASSQAKGRSTTDTQYF

J: TRBJ2-1
D: -
size: few
V: TRBV27
DNA: TGTGCCAGCAGTATAGGGGAGGAGCAGTTCTTC
CDR3: CASSIGEEQFF

J: TRBJ1-1
D: -
size: -
V: TRBV6-5
DNA: TGTGCCAGCAGCCCGAGGATGAACACTGAAGCTTTCTTT
CDR3: CASSPRMNTEAFF

J: TRBJ2-7
D: -
size: -
V: TRBV7-2
DNA: TGTGCCAGCAGCTTAGGTTCCGGGGGCGCTTCCGAGCAGTACTTC
CDR3: CASSLGSGGASEQYF

J: TRBJ2-3
D: -
size: once
V: TRBV21-1
DNA: TGTGCCAGCAGCGGAAAACTAGGATCAGATACGCAGTATTTT
CDR3: CASSGKLGSDTQYF

J: TRBJ2-2
D: -
size: -
V: TRBV6-5
DNA: TGTGCCAGCAGTCGTACTAGGGGCACCGGGGAGCTGTTTTTT
CDR3: CASSRTRGTGELFF

J: TRBJ2-6
D: TRBD1
size: -
V: TRBV29-1
DNA: TGCAGCGTTGTGGTGCTGGACAGGGATCCCTCTGGGGCCAACGTCCTGACTTTC
CDR3: CSVVVLDRDPSGANVLTF

J: TRBJ1-1
D: -
size: medium-sized
V: TRBV9
DNA: TGTGCCAGCAGCGGAGGAGCTTCTGGGACGAACACTGAAGCTTTCTTT
CDR3: CASSGGASGTNTEAFF

J: TRBJ1-5
D: -
size: -
V: TRBV27
DNA: TGTGCCAGCAGTCCGGGGACCCCCAATCAGCCCCAGCATTTT
CDR3: CASSPGTPNQPQHF

J: TRBJ2-2
D: TRBD1
size: -
V: TRBV13
DNA: TGTGCCAGCAGACAGGGGGCGAACACCGGGGAGCTGTTTTTT
CDR3: CASRQGANTGELFF

J: TRBJ1-1
D: TRBD1
size: -
V: TRBV9
DNA: TGTGCCAGCAGCGAAACCGGGACAGAAGGCACTGAAGCTTTCTTT
CDR3: CASSETGTEGTEAFF

J: TRBJ1-4
D: TRBD1
size: -
V: TRBV19
DNA: TGTGCCAGTAGTTCGGACAGGGGTGAAAAACTGTTTTTT
CDR3: CASSSDRGEKLFF

J: TRBJ2-1
D: TRBD2
size: -
V: TRBV7-9
DNA: TGTGCCAGCAGCCCACTAGCGGGAGGACAAGGGGGGCAGTTCTTC
CDR3: CASSPLAGGQGGQFF

J: TRBJ1-2
D: -
size: -
V: TRBV7-8
DNA: TGTGCCAGCAGCCCCCCCCACACTCCCAACTATGGCTACACCTTC
CDR3: CASSPPHTPNYGYTF

J: TRBJ2-3
D: -
size: once
V: TRBV27
DNA: TGTGCCAGCAGTTTCCTGGGACCCGGCACAGATACGCAGTATTTT
CDR3: CASSFLGPGTDTQYF

J: TRBJ1-1
D: -
size: -
V: TRBV29-1
DNA: TGCAGCGTTGAGGGGACGGGAGGTTACACTGAAGCTTTCTTT
CDR3: CSVEGTGGYTEAFF

J: TRBJ2-3
D: TRBD2
size: -
V: TRBV27
DNA: TGTGCCAGCAGTTCCCCCGGGACTAGCGGGAGAGGGGATACGCAGTATTTT
CDR3: CASSSPGTSGRGDTQYF

J: TRBJ1-4
D: -
size: -
V: TRBV19
DNA: TGTGCCAGTAGTATCAATCCCACAACTAATGAAAAACTGTTTTTT
CDR3: CASSINPTTNEKLFF